The entry below describes one TCR beta chain. Its specific antigen is unknown. Nothing much larger sits one base from this clone, and base qualities are not available. This specimen belongs to a study of CD8 T cells in Susac syndrome (dated by TCRdb to the late 2010s). Notes on the research overall: Whether CD8+ T cell activation and differentiation in Susac syndrome was antigen driven was tested using repertoire sequencing. The clonality of the CD8+ T cell repertoire was compared across over 9 healthy donors, some 14 Susac syndrome patients and roughly 16 multiple sclerosis patients.

RNA was extracted using the RNeasy kit, and about 0.5 to 1 ug of the RNA was reverse transcribed with random hexamers. TCR beta CDR3 regions were amplified with the immunoSEQ multiplex PCR assay covering 54 Vbeta and 13 Jbeta segments. PCR amplification bias was corrected by using a synthetic template baseline for primer optimization and computational correction. In the source study's methods: Reads were assigned to V, D and J genes according to IMGT and analyzed in immunoSEQ Analyzer, with only productive sequences retained. Clonality was computed as one minus Shannon entropy normalized by log2 of the number of productive unique sequences. Public and private clones were assessed among the 100 most prevalent clones of each patient and control. A clone was defined as Susac-specific if it was absent from the healthy and MS cohorts, from over a thousand published viral clones and from other ImmuneACCESS disease sequences. The public sequencing data were trimmed at Q25 with fastp and processed into clonotypes with MiXCR by TCRdb, which kept only in-frame beta chains. Rows merge per CDR3 protein into single entries with the most common DNA and genes. The V and J calls were not made by the authors but by TCRdb's processing. In all, the sample holds roughly 400,000 distinct CDR3 sequences, and 85% of those were seen once. Roughly 0.1% of the sample is in the top ten clones.

The germline V gene (reference sequence) yields GTSNPN for CDR1 and SVGIG for CDR2. The CDR3, from cysteine to phenylalanine, totals 12 residues. The retained sequence is limited to the CDR3, 36 bases, with the frame set at the first base. V sheds 1 base and J sheds 2 bases, leaving 6 bases between their ends. The paper's findings and limits, for the study overall: The TCR sequencing and HLA analysis was acknowledged to have included a relatively small number of individuals.

Peripheral blood CD8+ and CD4+ T cells from healthy donors, Susac syndrome patients and multiple sclerosis patients were profiled using high-throughput TCR beta sequencing. Multiple sclerosis controls were treatment-naive patients with stable or active relapsing-remitting disease fulfilling revised McDonald criteria. CD8+ TEMRA cells were enriched by FACS, while bulk CD8+ and CD4+ T cells were purified by magnetic negative isolation. Blood was collected in EDTA tubes and processed within 24 hours, with PBMCs isolated through density gradient centrifugation. PBMCs intended for TCR sequencing were cryopreserved in liquid nitrogen and thawed later in a water bath at 37 degrees C. The sorted or isolated CD4+, CD8+ and CD8+ TEMRA cells had a purity of 90% or higher.

Sequencing input: CD8+ T cells from PBMCs. The sequence derives from a human donor with multiple sclerosis. Rearrangement joined TRBV30 to TRBJ2-7; the D gene cannot be resolved reliably. The base sequence is TGTGCCTGGAGTGGGACGACCTACGAGCAGTACTTC. Its protein is CAWSGTTYEQYF.